These 31 T cell receptor beta chains came from one sample sequenced in a study of T-cell memory formation after mild COVID-19. TCRdb re-called the 5' RACE reads through MiXCR, storing one row per CDR3 protein. The sample has under 300,000 distinct CDR3 sequences; approximately 10% are singletons. What was sequenced was PBMCs or a T cell subset sorted from them (not recorded which). These receptors were obtained from a man aged 18 to 35 who had mild COVID-19 (a few samples of this study predate the infection). Cell type and time point are not known.

Ten or more counts support this clonotype. The genes are TRBV6-6 and TRBJ1-5; no clear D. Germline loops: CDR1 MNHNY, CDR2 SVGAGI (reference sequence). This CDR3 region has 14 residues. With 6 bases removed from V and 0 bases from J, the gap between germline ends came to 9 bases. CDR3 residues: CASSPSDSNQPQHF. CDR3 DNA sequence: TGTGCCAGCAGCCCCAGCGATAGCAATCAGCCCCAGCATTTT.

The chain links TRBV6-5 to TRBJ1-5, with unresolved D. Germline V gene data show CDR1 as MNHEY and CDR2 as SVGAGI. This CDR3 is 12 amino acids long. The V end lost 5 bases, the J end lost 7 bases, and 9 bases lay between the germline ends. For the CDR3, the DNA is TGTGCCAGCAGTAGGTTCGGACAGCCCCAGCATTTT. Protein: CASSRFGQPQHF.

This clonotype was found many times. The rearrangement uses TRBV15 and TRBJ2-5; D uncertain. Germline values: CDR1 LNHNV, CDR2 YYDKDF (reference sequence). This CDR3 is built from 13 residues. Trimming stripped 3 bases from V and 4 bases from J, with 9 bases between. CDR3 bases: TGTGCCACCAGCAGGGTGTATGTAGAGACCCAGTACTTC. Translation: CATSRVYVETQYF. The variable domain in full, with the rest retrieved from reference TRBV15 and TRBJ2-5, is DAMVIQNPRYQVTQFGKPVTLSCSQTLNHNVMYWYQQKSSQAPKLLFHYYDKDFNNEADTPDNFQSRRPNTSFCFLDIRSPGLGDTAMYLCATSRVYVETQYFGPGTRLLVL.

The V and J genes are TRBV18 and TRBJ1-1; 9 bases map to TRBD1. Trimming cost V 3 bases and J 5 bases; bases outside gene matches: 7. The CDR3 runs to 15 residues. Looked up from germline, CDR1 is KGHSH and CDR2 is LQKENI. The CDR3 reads CASSPLTGGVTEAFF. In nucleotides, the CDR3 is TGTGCCAGCTCACCGCTGACAGGGGGAGTGACTGAAGCTTTCTTT.

CDR3 DNA sequence: TGTGCCAGCAGCTCACCCCATACGGGCCAAGAGACCCAGTACTTC. The encoded protein is CASSSPHTGQETQYF. The rearrangement links TRBV6-2 or TRBV6-3 to TRBJ2-5; D call uncertain. CDR1 is MNHEY, CDR2 SVGEGT, per germline. The CDR3 covers 15 residues. The germline V and J ends were trimmed by 6 bases and 1 base, with 15 bases remaining between them.

This clonotype was seen more than once but under ten times. The J gene is TRBJ1-4, the V gene TRBV6-5; weak D call: TRBD1 (5 bases). Trimming stripped 6 bases from V and 8 bases from J, with 16 bases between. CDR3 length equals 14 residues. CDR1 is MNHEY, CDR2 SVGAGI, per germline. CDR3: CASRPGRVGEKLFF. As DNA, the CDR3 is TGTGCCAGCAGGCCAGGGCGTGTGGGCGAAAAACTGTTTTTT.

This clonotype occurred a few times. The gene calls are TRBV5-6 and TRBJ2-3; D may be TRBD1 (6 bases). The CDR3 is made up of 14 amino acids. Between the trimmed V and J ends, which lost 3 bases and 3 bases, there was a span of 11 bases. The germline V gene encodes CDR1 SGHDT and CDR2 YYEEEE. Here the CDR3 DNA reads TGTGCCAGCAGCTGGGGGCGGGCGACAGATACGCAGTATTTT. As protein: CASSWGRATDTQYF.

The chain uses TRBV5-1 and TRBJ1-2; 12 bases are a match to TRBD1. Germline CDR1 is SGHRS and CDR2 is YFSETQ. This CDR3 has 16 residues. J gave up 3 bases and V 3 bases, and 6 bases lay outside the gene matches. The CDR3: CASSSTGTGGHYGYTF. CDR3 nucleotides: TGCGCCAGCAGCTCGACCGGGACAGGGGGCCACTATGGCTACACCTTC.

This clonotype has more than one count but fewer than ten. V gene TRBV7-9 combines with J gene TRBJ2-2; D is perhaps TRBD1 (6 bases). The CDR3 runs 14 residues. The germline V gene has CDR1 SEHNR and CDR2 FQNEAQ (reference sequence). The V and J ends lost 4 bases and 1 base respectively, with 7 bases between them. CDR3 in DNA: TGTGCCAGCAGCTGGGGACAGAACACCGGGGAGCTGTTTTTT. This gives the protein CASSWGQNTGELFF.

The CDR3 bases are TGTGCCAGCAGCACATTCCGGGACAGGGAAGAGACCCAGTACTTC. Its translation: CASSTFRDREETQYF. The chain has TRBV6-2 or TRBV6-3 and TRBJ2-5; 9 bases line up with TRBD1. Germline lookup yields CDR1 MNHEY and CDR2 SVGEGT. The CDR3 has 15 amino acids. V dropped 6 bases and J dropped 3; count of bases not matched to a gene: 8.

The chain has TRBV7-8 and TRBJ2-5, with D perhaps TRBD1 or TRBD2 (5 bases each). CDR3 length equals 16 residues. V was cut by 5 bases and J by 1 base, with 17 bases left in between. Germline assignment: CDR1 SGHVS and CDR2 FQNEAQ. CDR3 in DNA: TGTGCCAGCAGCCCCCGGGGCTTCTGGCCCCAAGAGACCCAGTACTTC. Translating it yields CASSPRGFWPQETQYF. The full variable domain, rest sourced from reference TRBV7-8 and TRBJ2-5, is GAGVSQSPRYKVAKRGQDVALRCDPISGHVSLFWYQQALGQGPEFLTYFQNEAQLDKSGLPSDRFFAERPEGSVSTLKIQRTQQEDSAVYLCASSPRGFWPQETQYFGPGTRLLVL.

This clonotype was observed a few times. The CDR3: CATLSSGGYTF. CDR3 bases: TGTGCCACCCTGTCGTCTGGTGGCTACACCTTC. This chain connects TRBV10-3 to TRBJ1-2; D remains ambiguous. This CDR3 has 11 amino acids. Germline V gene data show CDR1 as ENHRY and CDR2 as SYGVKD. V was clipped by 10 bases and J by 7 bases, with 13 bases between them.

This clonotype was detected a few times. The chain uses TRBV10-3 and TRBJ1-6; no definite D call. V lost 0 bases and J lost 6, with 9 bases in between. The CDR3 totals 15 residues. In germline, CDR1 is ENHRY, CDR2 SYGVKD. CDR3 in DNA: TGTGCCATCAGTGAGTCAGACACCAGTAATTCACCCCTCCACTTT. Protein product: CAISESDTSNSPLHF.

The chain has TRBV15 and TRBJ1-6; 10 bases match TRBD1. CDR1 and CDR2 from the germline V gene are LNHNV and YYDKDF (reference sequence). Germline trimming cut 6 bases from V and 0 bases from J; bases unmatched to any gene: 14. There are 20 residues in the CDR3. In DNA, the CDR3 is TGTGCCACCAGTCCACAGGGGACAGGGGTCGGGGGCTCCTATAATTCACCCCTCCACTTT. It codes for CATSPQGTGVGGSYNSPLHF.

In this sample, this clonotype turned up a few times. The gene calls are TRBV10-1 and TRBJ2-7; no reliable D call. This CDR3 region has 13 residues. CDR1 is WNHNN, CDR2 SYGVQD, per germline (reference sequence). V dropped 2 bases and J dropped 3 bases, with 8 bases sitting between them. In nucleotides, the CDR3 is TGCGCCAGCAGTGAGGAGACGTTCTACGAGCAGTACGTC. Protein product: CASSEETFYEQYV.

J is TRBJ2-7 and V is TRBV28; TRBD2 might be the D (5 bases). Germline lookup yields CDR1 MDHEN and CDR2 SYDVKM. Deletions cut 6 bases from V and 5 bases from J, with 20 bases between. This CDR3 has 15 residues. The CDR3 sequence is CASSSPGSGTDEQYV. The CDR3 DNA sequence: TGTGCCAGCAGCAGCCCGGGATCCGGTACGGACGAGCAGTACGTC.

The CDR3 sequence: CASSSGRGINGYTF. CDR3 nucleotide sequence: TGTGCCAGCAGTTCCGGGCGGGGAATCAATGGCTACACCTTC. The rearrangement uses TRBV6-1 and TRBJ1-2, with unresolved D. V shed 5 bases and J shed 6 bases, with 16 bases lying between them. Per the germline V gene, CDR1 is MNHNS and CDR2 is SASEGT. This CDR3 has 14 residues.

There are many counts of this clonotype. The rearrangement uses TRBV6-6 and TRBJ1-2, with D tentatively TRBD1 (5 bases). Per the germline V gene, CDR1 is MNHNY and CDR2 is SVGAGI (reference sequence). This CDR3 contains 14 residues. Trimming stripped 5 bases from V and 0 bases from J, with 10 bases between. CDR3: CASSPPGANYGYTF. DNA of the CDR3: TGTGCCAGCAGTCCCCCGGGGGCTAACTATGGCTACACCTTC.

The sample holds a few counts of this clonotype. V gene TRBV5-1 combines with J gene TRBJ2-1, with TRBD2 identical over 12 bases. J gave up 1 base and V 7 bases, and 9 bases lay outside the gene matches. Germline-derived CDR1 and CDR2 are SGHRS and YFSETQ. The CDR3 contains 17 residues. The CDR3 region has the DNA TGCGCCAGCCTTCCTAGCGGGGGGGCGGAATCCTACAATGAGCAGTTCTTC. Translating it yields CASLPSGGAESYNEQFF.

This clonotype showed up many times. CDR3 amino acids: CASSQETGRTEAFF. In DNA, the CDR3 is TGCGCCAGCAGCCAAGAGACAGGCCGGACTGAAGCTTTCTTT. The chain has TRBV4-1 and TRBJ1-1, with TRBD1 as a possible D gene (6 bases). The V end lost 0 bases, the J end lost 5 bases, and 10 bases lay between the germline ends. CDR3 length: 14 residues. CDR1 is MGHRA and CDR2 is YSYEKL in the germline V gene.

This chain joins TRBV20-1 and TRBJ2-1, with D possibly being TRBD1 or TRBD2 (5 bases each). The germline V and J ends were trimmed by 2 bases and 8 bases, with 10 bases remaining between them. In germline, CDR1 is DFQATT, CDR2 SNEGSKA (reference sequence). This CDR3 has 12 amino acids. CDR3 region: CSARFRGDEQFF. The CDR3 region has the DNA TGCAGTGCTAGATTCCGAGGGGATGAGCAGTTCTTC.

This chain connects TRBV2 to TRBJ1-1, with TRBD1 identical over 8 bases. This CDR3 spans 13 amino acids. Germline CDR1 and CDR2: SNHLY and FYNNEI. With V trimmed by 2 bases and J by 8 bases, 4 bases remained unmatched. CDR3 amino acids: CASSESWTGEAFF. The CDR3 DNA is TGTGCCAGCAGTGAATCTTGGACAGGGGAAGCTTTCTTT.

This clonotype was observed a handful of times. This chain joins TRBV12-3 or TRBV12-4 and TRBJ1-5; 9 nucleotides match TRBD1. V shed 5 bases and J 0 bases; nucleotides not matched to a gene: 2. This CDR3 spans 15 amino acids. CDR3 region: CASSGTGYSNQPQHF. CDR3 in DNA: TGTGCCAGCAGTGGGACAGGGTATAGCAATCAGCCCCAGCATTTT.

The rearrangement joins TRBV19 to TRBJ1-4; D is undetermined. Germline values: CDR1 LNHDA, CDR2 SQIVND (reference sequence). This CDR3 has 14 residues. V was clipped by 7 bases and J by 0 bases, with 9 bases between them. CDR3 DNA sequence: TGTGCCAGTACTAACCAGGCAACTAATGAAAAACTGTTTTTT. It is translated as CASTNQATNEKLFF.

This clonotype has only a few counts. The rearrangement links TRBV6-5 to TRBJ2-7, with 7 bases aligning to TRBD1. The germline V gene has CDR1 MNHEY and CDR2 SVGAGI. The CDR3 runs 14 residues. With 3 bases clipped from V and 1 base from J, the junction kept 3 bases outside the gene matches. As DNA, the CDR3 is TGTGCCAGCAGTTATGCGACAGGGTCCTACGAGCAGTACTTC. This encodes CASSYATGSYEQYF.

This clonotype was recorded many times. The chain is built from TRBV7-9 and TRBJ2-3; D unresolved. V was shortened by 5 bases and J by 2 bases, with 11 bases between the two germline ends. Looked up from germline, CDR1 is SEHNR and CDR2 is FQNEAQ (reference sequence). The CDR3 length is 14 residues. CDR3 sequence reads: CASSDTELTDTQYF. DNA for the CDR3: TGTGCCAGCAGCGATACAGAACTCACAGATACGCAGTATTTT.

CDR3 sequence reads: CSARTASTLIAFF. CDR3 bases: TGCAGCGCCAGGACAGCTAGTACACTGATAGCTTTCTTT. The chain employs TRBV29-1 and TRBJ1-1; tentatively, D is TRBD1 (6 bases). Trimming removed 7 bases at V and 10 bases at J, with 22 bases between. Germline loops: CDR1 SQVTM, CDR2 ANQGSEA. The CDR3 is made up of 13 amino acids.

A few counts support this clonotype. The V and J genes are TRBV3-1 and TRBJ2-1; 8 bases align to TRBD1. CDR3 length: 19 amino acids. CDR1 LGHDT and CDR2 YNNKEL come from the germline V gene (reference sequence). Losses at the gene ends were 3 bases for V and 2 bases for J; bases not matched to a gene: 15. This CDR3 reads CASSHAYRTGRVAYNEQFF. CDR3 nucleotides: TGTGCCAGCAGCCATGCATACAGGACAGGGCGGGTGGCCTACAATGAGCAGTTCTTC.

This clonotype was observed a few times. V gene TRBV18 combines with J gene TRBJ1-1; a possible D gene is TRBD1 (5 bases). V lost 0 bases, J lost 1 base, and 9 bases lay in between. Germline assignment: CDR1 KGHSH and CDR2 LQKENI. The CDR3 is made up of 15 amino acids. As DNA, the CDR3 is TGTGCCAGCTCACCACCGACCAGGGCGAACACTGAAGCTTTCTTT. Translated, it gives CASSPPTRANTEAFF.

This clonotype was observed a handful of times. The chain uses TRBV7-9 and TRBJ2-7; D may match TRBD1 or TRBD2 (7 bases each). Trimming removed 6 bases from V and 5 bases from J, with 11 bases in between. Germline V gene sequence: CDR1 SEHNR, CDR2 FQNEAQ (reference sequence). The CDR3 covers 12 residues. CDR3 sequence reads: CASRPGGDEQYF. The CDR3 coding sequence is TGTGCCAGCAGGCCAGGGGGGGACGAGCAGTACTTC.

This clonotype was counted many times. This sequence joins TRBV5-1 and TRBJ2-1; 10 positions agree with TRBD2. The CDR3 runs 15 residues. Germline lookup yields CDR1 SGHRS and CDR2 YFSETQ. The J segment lost 0 bases and the V segment lost 5 bases, leaving 2 bases of the junction unmatched. CDR3 sequence (DNA): TGCGCCAGCAGTCGGACTAGCGGCTCCTACAATGAGCAGTTCTTC. Amino acid sequence: CASSRTSGSYNEQFF.